The 22 T cell receptor beta chains in this list originate from one sample, sequenced in a study of T cell responses to AZD1222 COVID-19 vaccine. The repertoire was sequenced with immunoSEQ multiplex PCR; TCRdb's copy has only in-frame clones and lacks some. The data contain about 180,000 clones, 88% of them seen just once; the ten biggest clones take up roughly 0.5%. This specimen was peripheral blood, taken on day 0 of AZD1222 vaccination. Receptors originate from an adult in good health.

The chain uses TRBV6-4 and TRBJ1-3; D is ambiguous. Trimming cost V 0 bases and J 10 bases, with 10 bases left between them. Per germline, CDR1 MRHNA and CDR2 SNTAGT. CDR3 length: 13 residues. The CDR3 region has the DNA TGTGCCAGCAGTGACTCGCCTCCTGCGACCATATATTTT. Protein: CASSDSPPATIYF.

The chain couples TRBV5-5 to TRBJ2-7; 11 nucleotides align to TRBD2. J lost 4 bases, V lost 0 bases, and 6 bases had no gene match. Germline loops: CDR1 SGHKS, CDR2 YYEKEE (reference sequence). This CDR3 has 16 residues. In nucleotides, the CDR3 is TGTGCCAGCAGCTTGGACCCGGGACTAGCGGTTTACGAGCAGTACTTC. Protein sequence: CASSLDPGLAVYEQYF.

The chain couples TRBV28 to TRBJ1-5; TRBD1 is a possible D gene (5 bases). V was pared by 1 base and J by 4 bases, with 11 bases between. The germline V gene encodes CDR1 MDHEN and CDR2 SYDVKM. CDR3 length: 15 residues. The CDR3 here is CASSLFRGPNQPQHF. CDR3 nucleotides: TGTGCCAGCAGTTTATTTAGGGGCCCAAATCAGCCCCAGCATTTT.

The chain is built from TRBV6-5 and TRBJ2-5; D may be TRBD1 or TRBD2 (5 bases each). V gave up 4 bases and J gave up 7 bases, with 13 bases separating them. From germline, CDR1 is MNHEY and CDR2 SVGAGI. This CDR3 has 13 residues. The CDR3 reads CASSWDRTRTQYF. CDR3 sequence (DNA): TGTGCCAGCAGTTGGGACCGGACAAGGACCCAGTACTTC.

The chain employs TRBV7-8 and TRBJ1-2; 7 nucleotides align to TRBD1. Germline CDR1 SGHVS, CDR2 FQNEAQ. CDR3 size: 13 residues. V trimming: 5 bases; J trimming: 7 bases; junction bases outside the gene matches: 7. CDR3 in amino acids: CASSPDRVGGYTF. DNA for the CDR3: TGTGCCAGCAGCCCAGACAGGGTTGGTGGCTACACCTTC.

The chain couples TRBV3-1 (or the pseudogene TRBV3-2) to TRBJ2-1, with unresolved D. The length of the CDR3 is 15 residues. Trimming removed 0 bases from V and 4 bases from J, with 10 bases in between. The germline CDR1 and CDR2 sequences are LGHDT and YNNKEL (reference sequence). The CDR3 region has the DNA TGTGCCAGCAGCCAAGATAAGGTGTCTTACAATGAGCAGTTCTTC. Protein: CASSQDKVSYNEQFF.

This clone was observed a handful of times. This chain joins TRBV5-1 and TRBJ2-7, with TRBD1 matching over 7 bases. The germline CDR1 and CDR2 sequences are SGHRS and YFSETQ. The CDR3 is made up of 16 amino acids. The ends lost 2 bases at V and 6 bases at J; junction bases unmatched: 14. CDR3 in DNA: TGCGCCAGCAGCTTCTGGTCGGGACAGCCTTATTCCGAGCAGTACTTC. It specifies CASSFWSGQPYSEQYF.

The rearrangement joins TRBV20-1 to TRBJ2-7; D is perhaps TRBD2 (5 bases). There are 13 residues in the CDR3. Germline loops: CDR1 DFQATT, CDR2 SNEGSKA (reference sequence). V was clipped by 3 bases and J by 0 bases, with 9 bases between them. The CDR3 spells CSASKGSSYEQYF. The DNA for the CDR3 is TGCAGTGCTAGTAAAGGGAGCTCCTACGAGCAGTACTTC.

The V and J genes are TRBV9 and TRBJ2-1, with a weak D call TRBD2 (7 bases). Between the trimmed V and J ends, which lost 3 bases and 5 bases, there was a span of 18 bases. Germline CDR1 and CDR2: SGDLS and YYNGEE. This CDR3 has 16 amino acids. The CDR3 DNA reads as TGTGCCAGCAGCGCCTCGGCGCGGGGGCGGGACAATGAGCAGTTCTTC. It codes for CASSASARGRDNEQFF.

This clone was recorded once. The rearrangement uses TRBV3-1 (or the pseudogene TRBV3-2) and TRBJ2-7, with 12 bases identical to TRBD2. Germline V gives CDR1 LGHDT, CDR2 YNNKEL (reference sequence). The CDR3 covers 19 residues. J was trimmed by 0 bases and V by 0 bases; bases with no gene match: 9. CDR3 sequence: CASSQDPTASGGDSYEQYF. The CDR3 bases are TGTGCCAGCAGCCAAGATCCTACGGCTAGCGGGGGGGACTCCTACGAGCAGTACTTC.

The V call is TRBV18, the J call TRBJ1-4, with D possibly matching TRBD1 (6 bases). There are 14 residues in the CDR3. Trimming stripped 5 bases from V and 7 bases from J, with 14 bases between. From germline, CDR1 is KGHSH and CDR2 LQKENI. CDR3 coding DNA: TGTGCCAGCTCATCACAGGGCATTCGTGAAAAACTGTTTTTT. It codes for CASSSQGIREKLFF.

The rearrangement links TRBV12-5 to TRBJ1-2; no firm D call. Trimming left V 5 bases short and J 0 bases short, with 13 bases between. The CDR3 is made up of 15 amino acids. Germline CDR1 LGHNT, CDR2 FRNRAP. The CDR3 spells CASGIGEAPNYGYTF. As DNA, the CDR3 is TGTGCTAGTGGTATAGGAGAGGCACCTAACTATGGCTACACCTTC.

This chain connects TRBV21-1 to TRBJ2-2. TRBV21-1 is a documented pseudogene. The CDR3 totals 16 residues. CDR3 protein: CASSKLGPRDTGELFF. The CDR3 bases are TGTGCCAGCAGCAAACTAGGGCCCCGGGACACCGGGGAGCTGTTTTTT.

CDR3 bases: TGTGCCAGCAGCCAAACGGGACAGAATAATTCACCCCTCCACTTT. Its translation is CASSQTGQNNSPLHF. The chain uses TRBV11-2 and TRBJ1-6, with 7 nucleotides matching TRBD1. Germline CDR1 reads SGHAT; CDR2 reads FQNNGV. V was clipped by 5 bases and J by 5 bases; unmatched bases: 6. CDR3 size: 15 residues.

The chain has TRBV19 and TRBJ1-5; D is perhaps TRBD1 (5 bases). The CDR3 is 15 residues long. The ends were cut back, 10 bases at V and 4 bases at J, with 20 bases in the middle. The germline V gene has CDR1 LNHDA and CDR2 SQIVND (reference sequence). Here the CDR3 reads CAISKGMGVNQPQHF. CDR3 DNA sequence: TGTGCCATCTCTAAAGGAATGGGGGTGAATCAGCCCCAGCATTTT.

This clone was recorded only once. The chain combines TRBV7-9 with TRBJ1-5; D remains unclear. Germline V gene lookup returns CDR1 SEHNR and CDR2 FQNEAQ (reference sequence). V was trimmed by 5 bases and J by 2 bases, leaving 10 bases between them. The CDR3 covers 14 residues. The CDR3 sequence: CASSRPGRNQPQHF. The CDR3 region has the DNA TGTGCCAGCAGCCGACCCGGGCGCAATCAGCCCCAGCATTTT.

The rearrangement uses TRBV18 and TRBJ2-1; tentatively, D is TRBD2 (6 bases). CDR1 is KGHSH, CDR2 LQKENI, per germline. This CDR3 region has 15 residues. Trimming removed 4 bases at V and 4 bases at J, with 14 bases between. As DNA, the CDR3 is TGTGCCAGCTCACTGGACTACGGGGCTTACAATGAGCAGTTCTTC. As protein: CASSLDYGAYNEQFF. Variable domain in full (rest from reference TRBV18 and TRBJ2-1): NAGVMQNPRHLVRRRGQEARLRCSPMKGHSHVYWYRQLPEEGLKFMVYLQKENIIDESGMPKERFSAEFPKEGPSILRIQQVVRGDSAAYFCASSLDYGAYNEQFFGPGTRLTVL.

The rearrangement uses TRBV20-1 and TRBJ1-6; a possible D gene is TRBD1 (5 bases). V was clipped by 3 bases and J by 10 bases, with 7 bases between them. CDR3 size: 11 residues. Germline CDR1 reads DFQATT; CDR2 reads SNEGSKA (reference sequence). The CDR3 coding sequence is TGCAGTGCTAGGGGGCAGTCACCCCTCCACTTT. This encodes CSARGQSPLHF.

This chain connects TRBV7-3 to TRBJ1-1; TRBD1 aligns across 7 bases. The CDR3 loop spans 12 amino acids. Germline values: CDR1 SGHTA, CDR2 FQGTGA. The J segment lost 8 bases and the V segment lost 0 bases, leaving 0 bases of the junction unmatched. CDR3 sequence: CASSLTGQEAFF. The CDR3, as DNA: TGTGCCAGCAGCTTAACGGGACAGGAAGCTTTCTTT.

This chain links TRBV24-1 with TRBJ2-1, with 14 nucleotides matching TRBD2. Looked up from germline, CDR1 is KGHDR and CDR2 is SFDVKD. The CDR3 runs to 17 residues. The V gene end was trimmed by 3 bases and the J gene end by 7 bases; junction bases not matched to a gene: 7. CDR3 DNA sequence: TGTGCCACCAGTGATCAGCCCGGGACTAGCGGGGGAAATGAGCAGTTCTTC. Translation: CATSDQPGTSGGNEQFF.

The rearrangement joins TRBV10-2 to TRBJ1-3; D gene uncertain. The germline V and J ends were trimmed by 2 bases and 2 bases, with 7 bases remaining between them. CDR1 is WSHSY and CDR2 is SAAADI in the germline V gene. There are 14 residues in the CDR3. The CDR3 region is CASSEGLPGNTIYF. The CDR3 DNA is TGCGCCAGCAGTGAGGGCTTACCTGGAAACACCATATATTTT.

This sequence joins TRBV28 and TRBJ2-4, with D unclear. The CDR3 sequence is 16 residues long. The V gene's germline CDR1 is MDHEN and CDR2 SYDVKM. Trimming removed 1 base at V and 1 base at J, with 11 bases between. Here the CDR3 reads CASSLSALWAKNIQYF. As DNA, the CDR3 is TGTGCCAGCAGTTTATCGGCCCTATGGGCCAAAAACATTCAGTACTTC.